One and the same sample provided the 24 T cell receptor beta chains below, sequenced in a study of shared clonotypes between healthy human individuals (dated by TCRdb to between 2020 and 2021). Receptors were amplified or captured by the immunoSEQ multiplex PCR assay. The immuneACCESS repertoire file appears here via TCRdb, limited to in-frame rearrangements. These files lack a portion of the clones; in checked studies, under half of the deficit traces to unresolved V genes, and the cause of the others is not known. Counted in this sample were more than 500,000 clones; roughly 95% of them appeared once. The ten largest clones represent about 0.06% of the sample. The sequenced material came from naive CD4+ T cells sorted from blood. The cell subset or site label, read with the paper, signifies: CD45RA+ positively selected. These receptor sequences come from a woman aged 30 to 39 in good health.

This clone came up once. The genes are TRBV27 and TRBJ2-2; 7 positions agree with TRBD2. This CDR3 has 15 amino acids. V lost 2 bases, J lost 7 bases, and 7 bases stayed unmatched. CDR1 is MNHEY, CDR2 SMNVEV, per germline (reference sequence). CDR3 region: CASSLRSGTVGELFF. The DNA for the CDR3 is TGTGCCAGCAGTTTACGAAGCGGGACCGTCGGGGAGCTGTTTTTT.

This chain connects TRBV4-1 to TRBJ2-2; D is perhaps TRBD1 (5 bases). CDR1 and CDR2 (germline): MGHRA, YSYEKL. V was pared by 3 bases and J by 0 bases, with 14 bases between. CDR3 length: 17 residues. The CDR3 loop reads CASSHGSDNPNTGELFF. The CDR3 bases are TGCGCCAGCAGCCACGGATCGGACAATCCGAACACCGGGGAGCTGTTTTTT.

The genes are TRBV18 and TRBJ1-1; unclear D gene. The V gene lost 3 bases and the J gene lost 4 bases, with 9 bases spanning the gap. CDR3 size: 13 residues. In germline, CDR1 is KGHSH, CDR2 LQKENI. DNA of the CDR3: TGTGCCAGCTCACCTTCCGAGGGCACTGAAGCTTTCTTT. Translating it yields CASSPSEGTEAFF.

The CDR3 DNA sequence: TGCGCCAGCAGCTGGACAGGGGGCGACTCCTACAATGAGCAGTTCTTC. Protein: CASSWTGGDSYNEQFF. The chain is built from TRBV5-1 and TRBJ2-1; 11 bases fit TRBD1. The V and J ends lost 3 bases and 0 bases, in that order; junction bases with no gene match: 2. The CDR3 is 16 amino acids. CDR1 is SGHRS, CDR2 YFSETQ, per germline.

This chain uses TRBV11-1 with TRBJ2-5, with 8 bases aligning to TRBD1. The J call is in doubt because the DNA end fits TRBJ2-7 better. CDR1 and CDR2 from the germline V gene are SGHAT and FQDESV (reference sequence). There are 13 residues in the CDR3. CDR3 in amino acids: CASSRTGIYEQYF. The CDR3 DNA is TGTGCCAGCAGCCGGACAGGGATCTACGAGCAGTACTTC.

The sample holds one count of this clone. This chain joins TRBV7-7 and TRBJ2-5; 7 bases are shared with TRBD1. Looked up from germline, CDR1 is SSHAT and CDR2 is FNYEAQ (reference sequence). The CDR3 is 15 residues long. J gave up 2 bases and V 6 bases, and 9 bases lay outside the gene matches. CDR3 nucleotide sequence: TGTGCCAGCAGTCCAGACAGGGTCCGGCAAGAGACCCAGTACTTC. This codes for CASSPDRVRQETQYF.

This chain links TRBV5-4 with TRBJ2-3, with 9 nucleotides matching TRBD2. The CDR3 is 16 residues long. V dropped 3 bases and J dropped 2; count of bases not matched to a gene: 7. Germline assignment: CDR1 SGHNT and CDR2 YYREEE (reference sequence). The CDR3 sequence is CASSSQRLADTDTQYF. The CDR3 DNA reads as TGTGCCAGCAGCTCTCAAAGACTAGCGGACACAGATACGCAGTATTTT.

The chain links TRBV9 to TRBJ2-2, with 7 bases identical to TRBD2. Germline V CDR1 and CDR2: SGDLS, YYNGEE. J lost 3 bases, V lost 3 bases, and 8 bases had no gene match. This CDR3 is 16 amino acids long. The DNA of the CDR3 is TGTGCCAGCAGCGCCCGCAGCGGGACCGACACCGGGGAGCTGTTTTTT. Translation gives CASSARSGTDTGELFF. The whole variable domain, filled in from reference TRBV9 and TRBJ2-2, reads DSGVTQTPKHLITATGQRVTLRCSPRSGDLSVYWYQQSLDQGLQFLIQYYNGEERAKGNILERFSAQQFPDLHSELNLSSLELGDSALYFCASSARSGTDTGELFFGEGSRLTVL.

The J gene is TRBJ2-3, the V gene TRBV2, with D possibly being TRBD2 (7 bases). CDR1 is SNHLY, CDR2 FYNNEI, per germline. Trimming cost V 10 bases and J 3 bases, with 17 bases left between them. The CDR3 loop spans 14 amino acids. This CDR3 reads CATGRGGLTDTQYF. The CDR3 bases are TGTGCCACCGGTAGGGGGGGCTTAACAGATACGCAGTATTTT.

V usage is TRBV5-1 and J usage is TRBJ1-2; D gene ambiguous. In germline, CDR1 is SGHRS, CDR2 YFSETQ. This CDR3 is 14 amino acids long. V was cut by 4 bases and J by 5 bases, with 15 bases left in between. The CDR3 sequence is CASSLLTDSYGYTF. In DNA form, the CDR3 reads TGCGCCAGCAGCCTCCTCACGGATTCTTATGGCTACACCTTC.

Details on this clone: The same CDR3 also results from other DNA sequences found in this sample. The V call is TRBV5-1, the J call TRBJ1-4; D uncertain. The CDR3 is 15 residues long. The V end was cut by 0 bases, the J end by 2 bases, with 8 bases between. Germline CDR1 reads SGHRS; CDR2 reads YFSETQ. This CDR3 is CASSLDGGTNEKLFF. The CDR3 region has the DNA TGCGCCAGCAGCTTGGACGGAGGCACTAATGAAAAACTGTTTTTT.

This chain uses TRBV18 with TRBJ1-5; a weak D match, TRBD1 (5 bases). V was shortened by 4 bases and J by 1 base, with 8 bases between the two germline ends. The CDR3 runs 14 residues. The germline V gene encodes CDR1 KGHSH and CDR2 LQKENI. The chain's CDR3 is CASSLRDSNQPQHF. CDR3 in DNA: TGTGCCAGCTCACTCCGGGACAGCAATCAGCCCCAGCATTTT.

The gene calls are TRBV18 and TRBJ2-1; 7 bases agree with TRBD2. The trim removed 5 bases at V and 2 bases at J, leaving 3 bases unmatched. Germline-derived CDR1 and CDR2 are KGHSH and LQKENI. The CDR3 runs 14 residues. The CDR3, as DNA: TGTGCCAGCTCAACCGGACTAGCCTACAATGAGCAGTTCTTC. Residues: CASSTGLAYNEQFF.

The V gene is TRBV10-3, the J gene TRBJ2-7; 12 bases are shared with TRBD1. Germline trimming cut 6 bases from V and 6 bases from J; bases unmatched to any gene: 9. Germline lookup yields CDR1 ENHRY and CDR2 SYGVKD. The CDR3 totals 15 residues. The CDR3 bases are TGTGCCATCAGGGGGACAGGGGGCTCCTTTGGCGAGCAGTACTTC. This encodes CAIRGTGGSFGEQYF.

The chain is built from TRBV4-1 and TRBJ2-6; D uncertain. Looked up from germline, CDR1 is MGHRA and CDR2 is YSYEKL. The CDR3 consists of 16 residues. V was trimmed by 3 bases and J by 1 base, leaving 10 bases between them. For the CDR3, the DNA is TGCGCCAGCAGCCAGCGACACTTATCTGGGGCCAACGTCCTGACTTTC. Protein product: CASSQRHLSGANVLTF.

Comments on this clone: The germline gene is not matched at one end of the junction; a read error may be the cause. Other DNA sequences from this sample encode an identical CDR3 as well. This sequence joins TRBV6-5 and TRBJ2-3, with a weak D call TRBD2 (5 bases). The CDR3 length is 14 residues. CDR1 MNHEY and CDR2 SVGAGI come from the germline V gene. The CDR3 here is CASSAAANTDTQYF. CDR3 in DNA: TGTGCCAGCAGCGCAGCGGCCAACACAGATACACAGTATTTT.

V gene TRBV13 combines with J gene TRBJ2-7, with 10 bases aligning to TRBD2. The V and J ends lost 5 bases and 0 bases, in that order; junction bases with no gene match: 22. This CDR3 region has 21 residues. CDR1 is PRHDT, CDR2 FYEKMQ, per germline (reference sequence). The CDR3 here is CASSPSFGLAGVGDSSYEQYF. In DNA form, the CDR3 reads TGTGCCAGCAGCCCATCATTTGGGCTAGCGGGAGTGGGGGATAGCTCCTACGAGCAGTACTTC.

The chain uses TRBV6-7 and TRBJ2-1; 8 bases match TRBD2. TRBV6-7 is labeled an ORF, and its function is uncertain. This CDR3 is 16 amino acids long. Trimming removed 5 bases from V and 8 bases from J; junction bases left unmatched: 14. The CDR3 DNA reads as TGTGCCAGCAGTCTCCCTGGGACTAGACGTCAATATGAGCAGTTCTTC. Amino acids: CASSLPGTRRQYEQFF.

The gene calls are TRBV18 and TRBJ2-7, with 7 bases that match TRBD1. After removal of 4 bases from V and 2 bases from J, the junction contained 5 bases not matched to a gene. The CDR3 contains 14 residues. Germline V gene data show CDR1 as KGHSH and CDR2 as LQKENI. CDR3 in amino acids: CASSRDSHTYEQYF. The CDR3 DNA is TGTGCCAGCTCACGGGACAGTCATACCTACGAGCAGTACTTC.

The J gene is TRBJ1-1, the V gene TRBV5-8, with TRBD1 as a possible D gene (6 bases). The CDR3 runs to 14 residues. The germline gives CDR1 SGHTS, CDR2 YDEGEE. Trimming took 8 bases from V and 0 from J, leaving 14 bases between them. CDR3 residues: CASYGGGLNTEAFF. The CDR3, as DNA: TGTGCCAGTTACGGAGGGGGTTTGAACACTGAAGCTTTCTTT. Together with reference TRBV5-8 and TRBJ1-1, the CDR3 gives the full variable domain: EAGVTQSPTHLIKTRGQQATLRCSPISGHTSVYWYQQALGLGLQFLLWYDEGEERNRGNFPPRFSGRQFPNYSSELNVNALELEDSALYLCASYGGGLNTEAFFGQGTRLTVV.

The chain joins TRBV7-9 to TRBJ1-5; possible D gene TRBD1, 6 bases. The germline V and J ends were trimmed by 5 bases and 3 bases, with 17 bases remaining between them. The V gene's germline CDR1 is SEHNR and CDR2 FQNEAQ (reference sequence). The CDR3 runs 16 residues. CDR3 sequence reads: CASSQNAGAPNQPQHF. Here the CDR3 DNA reads TGTGCCAGCAGCCAAAACGCAGGGGCCCCCAATCAGCCCCAGCATTTT.

The V call is TRBV12-5, the J call TRBJ2-2; TRBD2 matches at 10 bases. The CDR3 covers 15 residues. Germline V gives CDR1 LGHNT, CDR2 FRNRAP. Germline trimming cut 7 bases from V and 8 bases from J; bases unmatched to any gene: 10. The CDR3 DNA follows: TGTGCTAGTGTTACGGCTAGCGGGAGATCGGGGGAGCTGTTTTTT. This encodes CASVTASGRSGELFF.

The chain recombines TRBV5-6 with TRBJ2-2, with 10 bases aligning to TRBD2. With V trimmed by 0 bases and J by 4 bases, 9 bases remained unmatched. This CDR3 comprises 18 residues. CDR1 SGHDT and CDR2 YYEEEE come from the germline V gene. As DNA, the CDR3 is TGTGCCAGCAGCTTGGAGGCTAGCGGGGGACTGGGCACCGGGGAGCTGTTTTTT. This translates into CASSLEASGGLGTGELFF.

The chain carries TRBV28 and TRBJ2-4; D is ambiguous. Germline lookup yields CDR1 MDHEN and CDR2 SYDVKM. V shed 2 bases and J shed 1 base, with 9 bases lying between them. The CDR3 is 15 residues long. CDR3 sequence reads: CASSLTHAAKNIQYF. In nucleotides, the CDR3 is TGTGCCAGCAGTTTAACACATGCGGCCAAAAACATTCAGTACTTC.